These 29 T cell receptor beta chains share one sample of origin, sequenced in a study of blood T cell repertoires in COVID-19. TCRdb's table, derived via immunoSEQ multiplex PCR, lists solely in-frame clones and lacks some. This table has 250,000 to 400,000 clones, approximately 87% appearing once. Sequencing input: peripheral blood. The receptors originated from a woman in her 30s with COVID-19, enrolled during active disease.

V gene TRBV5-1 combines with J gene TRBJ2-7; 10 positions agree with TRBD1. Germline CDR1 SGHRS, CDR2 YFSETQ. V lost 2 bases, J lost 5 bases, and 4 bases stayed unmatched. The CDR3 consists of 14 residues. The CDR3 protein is CASSLGQGVHEQYF. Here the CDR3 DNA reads TGCGCCAGCAGCTTAGGACAGGGGGTCCACGAGCAGTACTTC. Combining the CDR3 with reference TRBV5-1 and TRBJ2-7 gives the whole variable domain KAGVTQTPRYLIKTRGQQVTLSCSPISGHRSVSWYQQTPGQGLQFLFEYFSETQRNKGNFPGRFSGRQFSNSRSEMNVSTLELGDSALYLCASSLGQGVHEQYFGPGTRLTVT.

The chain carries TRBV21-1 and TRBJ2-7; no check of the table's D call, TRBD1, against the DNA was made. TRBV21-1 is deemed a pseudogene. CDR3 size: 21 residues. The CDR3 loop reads CASSKRAPRPVGGHPPYEQYF. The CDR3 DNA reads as TGTGCCAGCAGCAAACGGGCCCCAAGGCCCGTCGGCGGACACCCTCCTTACGAGCAGTACTTC.

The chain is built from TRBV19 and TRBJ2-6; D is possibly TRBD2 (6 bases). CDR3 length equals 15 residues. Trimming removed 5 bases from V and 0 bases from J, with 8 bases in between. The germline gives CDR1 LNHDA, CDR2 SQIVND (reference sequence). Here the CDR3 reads CASSVTSSGANVLTF. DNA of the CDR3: TGTGCCAGTAGTGTGACTAGCTCTGGGGCCAACGTCCTGACTTTC.

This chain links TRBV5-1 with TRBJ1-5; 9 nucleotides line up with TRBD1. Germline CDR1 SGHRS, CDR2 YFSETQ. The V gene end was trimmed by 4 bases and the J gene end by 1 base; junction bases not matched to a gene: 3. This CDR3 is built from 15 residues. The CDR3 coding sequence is TGCGCCAGCAGCACAGGGGGCGCAAGCAATCAGCCCCAGCATTTT. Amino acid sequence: CASSTGGASNQPQHF.

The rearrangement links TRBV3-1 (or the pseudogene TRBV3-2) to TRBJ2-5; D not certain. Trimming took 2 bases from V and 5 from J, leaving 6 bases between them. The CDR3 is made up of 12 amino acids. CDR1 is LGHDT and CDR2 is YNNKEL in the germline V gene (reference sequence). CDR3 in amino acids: CASSQTWETQYF. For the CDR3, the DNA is TGTGCCAGCAGCCAAACTTGGGAGACCCAGTACTTC.

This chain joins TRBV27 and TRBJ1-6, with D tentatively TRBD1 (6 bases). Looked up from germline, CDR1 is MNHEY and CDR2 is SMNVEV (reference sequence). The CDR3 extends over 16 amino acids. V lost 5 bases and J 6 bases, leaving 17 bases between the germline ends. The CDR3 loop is CASSPLQGQSNSPLHF. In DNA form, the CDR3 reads TGTGCCAGCAGTCCTCTACAGGGACAAAGTAATTCACCCCTCCACTTT.

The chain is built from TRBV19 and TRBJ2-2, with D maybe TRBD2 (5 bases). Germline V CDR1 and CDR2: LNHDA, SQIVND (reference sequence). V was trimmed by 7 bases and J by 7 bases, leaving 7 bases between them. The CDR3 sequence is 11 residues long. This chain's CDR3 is CASNRGGELFF. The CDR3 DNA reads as TGTGCCAGTAACCGGGGCGGGGAGCTGTTTTTT.

The CDR3 here is CASSIGQANEKLFF. CDR3 bases: TGTGCCAGTAGTATCGGCCAGGCTAATGAAAAACTGTTTTTT. The rearrangement uses TRBV19 and TRBJ1-4; D ambiguous. The germline V and J ends were trimmed by 3 bases and 3 bases, with 8 bases remaining between them. Germline values: CDR1 LNHDA, CDR2 SQIVND (reference sequence). The CDR3 runs 14 residues.

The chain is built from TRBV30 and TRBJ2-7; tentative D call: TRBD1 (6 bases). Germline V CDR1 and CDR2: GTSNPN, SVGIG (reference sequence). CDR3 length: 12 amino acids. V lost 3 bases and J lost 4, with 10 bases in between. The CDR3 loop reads CAWSRQEYEQYF. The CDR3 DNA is TGTGCCTGGAGCCGACAGGAGTACGAGCAGTACTTC.

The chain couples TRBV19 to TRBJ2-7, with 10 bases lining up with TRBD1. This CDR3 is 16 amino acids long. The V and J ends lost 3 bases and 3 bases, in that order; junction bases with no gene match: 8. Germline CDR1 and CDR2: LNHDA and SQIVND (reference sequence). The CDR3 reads CASSILKGQGNYEQYF. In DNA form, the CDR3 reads TGTGCCAGTAGTATTTTAAAGGGACAGGGGAACTACGAGCAGTACTTC.

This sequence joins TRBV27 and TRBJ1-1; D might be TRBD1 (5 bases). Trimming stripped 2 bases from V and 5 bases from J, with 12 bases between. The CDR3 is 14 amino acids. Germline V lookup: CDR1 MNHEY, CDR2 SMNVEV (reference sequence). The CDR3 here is CASSLAASGTEAFF. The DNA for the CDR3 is TGTGCCAGCAGTTTAGCGGCTTCAGGGACTGAAGCTTTCTTT.

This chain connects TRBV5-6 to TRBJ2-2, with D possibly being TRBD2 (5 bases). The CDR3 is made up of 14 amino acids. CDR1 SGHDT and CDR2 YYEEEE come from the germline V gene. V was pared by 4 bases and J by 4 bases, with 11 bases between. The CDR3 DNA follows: TGTGCCAGCAGCCCAGCGGCTGGCACCGGGGAGCTGTTTTTT. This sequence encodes CASSPAAGTGELFF.

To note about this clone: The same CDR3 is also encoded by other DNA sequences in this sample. DNA of the CDR3: TGTGCCAGCAGCTTGGGCGGGAGCACAGATACGCAGTATTTT. Its translation: CASSLGGSTDTQYF. This chain uses TRBV11-2 with TRBJ2-3, with a tentative D call TRBD2 (5 bases). CDR3 length equals 14 residues. Germline assignment: CDR1 SGHAT and CDR2 FQNNGV. The V gene lost 3 bases and the J gene lost 0 bases, with 7 bases spanning the gap. Full variable domain (outside the CDR3, taken from reference TRBV11-2 and TRBJ2-3): EAGVAQSPRYKIIEKRQSVAFWCNPISGHATLYWYQQILGQGPKLLIQFQNNGVVDDSQLPKDRFSAERLKGVDSTLKIQPAKLEDSAVYLCASSLGGSTDTQYFGPGTRLTVL.

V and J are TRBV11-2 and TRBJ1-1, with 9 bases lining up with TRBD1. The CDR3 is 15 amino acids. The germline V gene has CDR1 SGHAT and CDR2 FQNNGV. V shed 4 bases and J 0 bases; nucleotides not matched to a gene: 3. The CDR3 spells CASSSTGGLNTEAFF. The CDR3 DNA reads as TGTGCCAGCAGCTCGACAGGGGGATTGAACACTGAAGCTTTCTTT.

The CDR3 protein is CASSQDPTGGKDEQYF. The CDR3 DNA reads as TGCGCCAGCAGCCAAGATCCGACAGGGGGCAAGGACGAGCAGTACTTC. V and J are TRBV4-1 and TRBJ2-7; 10 bases align to TRBD1. CDR1 is MGHRA and CDR2 is YSYEKL in the germline V gene. CDR3 length: 16 amino acids. V lost 0 bases to trimming and J lost 5 bases; unmatched junction nucleotides: 7.

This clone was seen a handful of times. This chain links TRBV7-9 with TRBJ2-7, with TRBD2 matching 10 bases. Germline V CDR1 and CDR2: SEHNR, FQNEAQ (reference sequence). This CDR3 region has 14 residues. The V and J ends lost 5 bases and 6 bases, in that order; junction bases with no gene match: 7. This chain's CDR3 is CASSPRLAGGEQYF. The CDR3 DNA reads TGTGCCAGCAGCCCGCGACTAGCGGGTGGCGAGCAGTACTTC.

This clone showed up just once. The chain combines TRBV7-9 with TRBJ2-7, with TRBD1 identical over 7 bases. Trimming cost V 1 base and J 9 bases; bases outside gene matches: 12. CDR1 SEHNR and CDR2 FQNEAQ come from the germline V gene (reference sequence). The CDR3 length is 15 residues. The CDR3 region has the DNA TGTGCCAGCAGCTTAGAACAGGGGACCCTAAGGCGGCAGTACTTC. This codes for CASSLEQGTLRRQYF.

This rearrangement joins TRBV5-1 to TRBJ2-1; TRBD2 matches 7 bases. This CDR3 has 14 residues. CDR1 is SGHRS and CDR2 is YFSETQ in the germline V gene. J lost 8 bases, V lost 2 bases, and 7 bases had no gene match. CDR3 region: CASSFGRESDEQFF. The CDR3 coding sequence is TGCGCCAGCAGCTTCGGGCGGGAGAGCGATGAGCAGTTCTTC.

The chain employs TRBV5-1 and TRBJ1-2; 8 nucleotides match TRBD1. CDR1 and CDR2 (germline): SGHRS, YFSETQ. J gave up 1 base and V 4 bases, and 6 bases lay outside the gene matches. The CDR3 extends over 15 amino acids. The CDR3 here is CASSTPGQGNYGYTF. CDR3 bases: TGCGCCAGCAGCACACCCGGACAGGGTAACTATGGCTACACCTTC.

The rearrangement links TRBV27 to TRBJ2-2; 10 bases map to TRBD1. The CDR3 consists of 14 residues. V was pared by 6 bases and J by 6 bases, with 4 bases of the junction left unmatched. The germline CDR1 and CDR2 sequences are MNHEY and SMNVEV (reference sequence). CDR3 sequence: CASRVGQGAGELFF. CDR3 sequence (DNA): TGTGCCAGCAGGGTAGGACAGGGGGCCGGGGAGCTGTTTTTT.

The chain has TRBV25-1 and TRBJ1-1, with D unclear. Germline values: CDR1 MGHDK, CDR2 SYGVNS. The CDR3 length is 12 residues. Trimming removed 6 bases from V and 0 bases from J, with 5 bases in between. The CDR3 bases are TGTGCCAGCAGCCGGGTGAACACTGAAGCTTTCTTT. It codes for CASSRVNTEAFF.

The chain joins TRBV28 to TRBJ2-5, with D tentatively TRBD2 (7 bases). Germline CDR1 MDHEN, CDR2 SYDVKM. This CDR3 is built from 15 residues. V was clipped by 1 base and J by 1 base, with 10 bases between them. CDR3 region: CASSLFGGAQETQYF. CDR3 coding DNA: TGTGCCAGCAGTTTATTTGGGGGGGCCCAAGAGACCCAGTACTTC.

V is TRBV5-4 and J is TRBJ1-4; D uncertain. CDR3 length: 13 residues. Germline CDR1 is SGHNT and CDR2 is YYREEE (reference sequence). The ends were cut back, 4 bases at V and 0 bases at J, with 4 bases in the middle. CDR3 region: CASSPATNEKLFF. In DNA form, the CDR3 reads TGTGCCAGCAGCCCCGCAACTAATGAAAAACTGTTTTTT.

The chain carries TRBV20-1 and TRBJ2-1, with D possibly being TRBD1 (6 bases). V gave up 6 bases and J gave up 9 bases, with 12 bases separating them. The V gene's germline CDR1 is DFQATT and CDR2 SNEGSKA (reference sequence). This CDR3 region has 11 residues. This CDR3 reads CSANREGEQFF. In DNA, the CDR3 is TGCAGTGCAAACAGGGAAGGTGAGCAGTTCTTC.

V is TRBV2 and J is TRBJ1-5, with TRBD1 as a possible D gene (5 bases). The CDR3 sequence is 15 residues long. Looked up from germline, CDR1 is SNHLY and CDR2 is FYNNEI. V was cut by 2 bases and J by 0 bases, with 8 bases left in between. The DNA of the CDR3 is TGTGCCAGCAGTGAAAGACAGAATAGCAATCAGCCCCAGCATTTT. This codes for CASSERQNSNQPQHF.

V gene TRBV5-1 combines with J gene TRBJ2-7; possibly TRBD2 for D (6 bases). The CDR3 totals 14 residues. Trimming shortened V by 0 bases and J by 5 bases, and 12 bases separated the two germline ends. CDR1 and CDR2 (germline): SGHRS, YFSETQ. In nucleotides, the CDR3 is TGCGCCAGCAGCTTGGATATCGGGGGAAACGAGCAGTACTTC. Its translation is CASSLDIGGNEQYF. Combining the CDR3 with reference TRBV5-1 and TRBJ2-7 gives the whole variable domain KAGVTQTPRYLIKTRGQQVTLSCSPISGHRSVSWYQQTPGQGLQFLFEYFSETQRNKGNFPGRFSGRQFSNSRSEMNVSTLELGDSALYLCASSLDIGGNEQYFGPGTRLTVT.

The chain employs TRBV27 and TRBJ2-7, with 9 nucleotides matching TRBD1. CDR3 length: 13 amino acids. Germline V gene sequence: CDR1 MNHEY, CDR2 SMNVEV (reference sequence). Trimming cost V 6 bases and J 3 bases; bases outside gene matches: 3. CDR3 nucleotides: TGTGCCAGCAGGACGACAGGGGGCTACGAGCAGTACTTC. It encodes CASRTTGGYEQYF.

The chain's CDR3 is CASRGSGTGGYTF. The CDR3 bases are TGTGCCAGCAGAGGGTCCGGGACAGGGGGCTACACCTTC. The chain joins TRBV6-5 to TRBJ1-2; 9 bases agree with TRBD1. The junction had 7 bases not matched to a gene; V was cut back by 6 bases and J by 8 bases. The CDR3 has 13 amino acids. The germline gives CDR1 MNHEY, CDR2 SVGAGI.

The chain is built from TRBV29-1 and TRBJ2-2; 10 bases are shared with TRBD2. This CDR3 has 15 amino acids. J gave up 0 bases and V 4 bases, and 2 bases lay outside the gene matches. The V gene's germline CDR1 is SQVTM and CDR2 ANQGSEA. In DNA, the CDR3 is TGCAGCGTTGGACTAGCGGGCGCGAACACCGGGGAGCTGTTTTTT. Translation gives CSVGLAGANTGELFF.